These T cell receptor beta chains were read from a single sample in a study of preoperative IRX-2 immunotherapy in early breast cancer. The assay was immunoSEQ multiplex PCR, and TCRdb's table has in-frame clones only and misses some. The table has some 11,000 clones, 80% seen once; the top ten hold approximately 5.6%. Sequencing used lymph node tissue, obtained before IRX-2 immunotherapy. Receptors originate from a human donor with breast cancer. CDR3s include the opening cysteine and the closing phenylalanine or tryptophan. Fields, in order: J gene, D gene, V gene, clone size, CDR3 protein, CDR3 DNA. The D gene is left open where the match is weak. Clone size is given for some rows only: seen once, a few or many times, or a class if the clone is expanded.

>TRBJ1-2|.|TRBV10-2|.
CASSEVLYYGYTF
TGCGCCAGCAGTGAAGTGTTGTACTATGGCTACACCTTC
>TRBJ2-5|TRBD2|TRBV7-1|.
CASSRASGQETQYF
TGTGCCAGCAGCCGCGCTAGCGGACAAGAGACCCAGTACTTC
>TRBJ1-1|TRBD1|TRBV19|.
CASSTLTGGTEAFF
TGTGCCAGTAGTACCCTTACAGGGGGCACTGAAGCTTTCTTT
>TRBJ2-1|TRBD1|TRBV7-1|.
CASSQDRVLEQFF
TGTGCCAGCAGCCAAGACAGGGTACTTGAGCAGTTCTTC
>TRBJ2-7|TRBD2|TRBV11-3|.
CASSSGLAGVAGEQYF
TGTGCCAGCAGCTCCGGACTAGCGGGAGTAGCTGGCGAGCAGTACTTC
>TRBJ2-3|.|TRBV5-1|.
CASSGNGCTDTQYF
TGCGCCAGCAGCGGTAACGGTTGCACAGATACGCAGTATTTT
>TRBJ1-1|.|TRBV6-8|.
CAISPRGGNTEAFF
TGTGCCATCAGTCCCCGGGGAGGGAACACTGAAGCTTTCTTT
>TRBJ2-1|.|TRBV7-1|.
CASSLRGNTYNEQFF
TGTGCCAGCAGCTTAAGGGGGAATACCTACAATGAGCAGTTCTTC
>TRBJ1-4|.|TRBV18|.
CASSPPPENNEKLFF
TGTGCCAGCTCACCACCGCCCGAAAACAATGAAAAACTGTTTTTT
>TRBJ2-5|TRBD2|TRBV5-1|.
CASSSRTSGRAGETQYF
TGCGCCAGCAGCTCCCGGACTAGCGGGAGGGCGGGGGAGACCCAGTACTTC
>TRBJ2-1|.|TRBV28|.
CASNRGGAGGRNEQFF
TGTGCCAGCAATCGGGGGGGCGCAGGGGGCAGGAATGAGCAGTTCTTC
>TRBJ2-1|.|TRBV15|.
CATSRVAGENEQFF
TGTGCCACCAGCAGAGTGGCAGGGGAAAATGAGCAGTTCTTC
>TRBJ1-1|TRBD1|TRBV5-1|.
CASSLTGVGTEAFF
TGCGCCAGCAGCCTGACAGGGGTGGGCACTGAAGCTTTCTTT
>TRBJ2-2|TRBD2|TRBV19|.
CASSIVRPSGGTGELFF
TGTGCCAGTAGTATAGTTCGGCCTAGCGGGGGCACCGGGGAGCTGTTTTTT
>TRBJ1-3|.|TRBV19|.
CASSTLTGTRFSGNTIYF
TGTGCCAGTAGTACCCTCACCGGGACACGATTCTCTGGAAACACCATATATTTT
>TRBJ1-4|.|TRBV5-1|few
CASSLRTVALGSLNEKLFF
TGCGCCAGCAGCTTGCGAACGGTCGCCCTTGGGTCCCTTAATGAAAAACTGTTTTTT
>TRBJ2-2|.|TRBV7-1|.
CASSPQPDPAGELFF
TGTGCCAGCAGCCCTCAACCGGACCCCGCCGGGGAGCTGTTTTTT
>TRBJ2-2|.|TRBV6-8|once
CASSAWDIDTGELFF
TGTGCCAGCAGTGCATGGGACATCGACACCGGGGAGCTGTTTTTT
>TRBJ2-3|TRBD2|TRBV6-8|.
CASRSAGGGDTQYF
TGTGCCAGCAGGTCAGCGGGAGGGGGAGATACGCAGTATTTT
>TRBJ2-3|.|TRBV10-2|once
CASSATNQGLITDTQYF
TGCGCCAGCAGTGCAACTAACCAGGGCCTTATCACAGATACGCAGTATTTT
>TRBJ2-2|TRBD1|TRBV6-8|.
CASRLRDSTTGELFF
TGTGCCAGCAGACTCCGGGACAGTACTACCGGGGAGCTGTTTTTT
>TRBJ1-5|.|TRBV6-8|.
CASRAGERQPQHF
TGTGCCAGCAGGGCAGGGGAACGTCAGCCCCAGCATTTT
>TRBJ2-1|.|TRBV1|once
CASSQRRGQGHNEQFF
TGCGCCAGCAGCCAGCGAAGGGGACAGGGCCACAATGAGCAGTTCTTC
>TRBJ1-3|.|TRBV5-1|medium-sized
CASSLDLNSGNTIYF
TGCGCCAGCAGCTTGGATTTGAACTCTGGAAACACCATATATTTT
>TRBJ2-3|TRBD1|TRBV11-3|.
CASRYRGTVDTQYF
TGTGCCAGCAGGTACAGGGGTACGGTAGATACGCAGTATTTT
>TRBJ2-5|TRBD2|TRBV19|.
CASSMRLAGGETQYF
TGTGCCAGTAGTATGAGGCTAGCGGGGGGAGAGACCCAGTACTTC
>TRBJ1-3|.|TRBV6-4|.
CASSEGRGPGNTIYF
TGTGCCAGCAGTGAAGGCAGGGGTCCTGGAAACACCATATATTTT
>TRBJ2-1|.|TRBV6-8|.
CAISPLASYNEQFF
TGTGCCATCAGTCCTCTAGCGTCCTACAATGAGCAGTTCTTC
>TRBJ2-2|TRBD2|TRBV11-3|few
CASSSTESPGLAYSTGELFF
TGTGCCAGCAGCTCTACTGAAAGCCCGGGACTAGCTTATAGCACCGGGGAGCTGTTTTTT
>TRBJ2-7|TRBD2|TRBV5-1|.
CASRSGTGGLEQYF
TGCGCCAGCAGATCCGGGACGGGGGGACTCGAGCAGTACTTC
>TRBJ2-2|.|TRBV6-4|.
CASRPFTGELFF
TGTGCCAGCAGACCCTTCACCGGGGAGCTGTTTTTT
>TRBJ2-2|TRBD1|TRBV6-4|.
CAISESGQGGDTGELFF
TGTGCCATCAGTGAGTCAGGACAGGGGGGAGACACCGGGGAGCTGTTTTTT
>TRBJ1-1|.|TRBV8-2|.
CASSYLTDLNTEAFF
TGTGCCAGCAGCTATCTGACTGACTTGAACACTGAAGCTTTCTTT
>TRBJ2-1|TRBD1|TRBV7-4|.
CASARTGAYNEQFF
TGTGCCAGCGCTAGGACAGGGGCCTACAATGAGCAGTTCTTC
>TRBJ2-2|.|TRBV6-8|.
CASSPWGGELFF
TGTGCCAGCAGTCCCTGGGGCGGGGAGCTGTTTTTT
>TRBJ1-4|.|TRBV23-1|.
CASSLGLANEKLFF
TGCGCCAGCAGCCTCGGGTTGGCTAATGAAAAACTGTTTTTT
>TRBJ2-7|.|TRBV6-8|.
CASSYEASSYEQYF
TGTGCCAGCAGTTACGAGGCATCGTCCTACGAGCAGTACTTC
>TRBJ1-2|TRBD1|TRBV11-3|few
CASSLEAWTGKSGGYTF
TGTGCCAGCAGCTTAGAAGCCTGGACAGGGAAAAGTGGGGGCTACACCTTC
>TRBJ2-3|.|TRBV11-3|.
CASSLQVAPDTQYF
TGTGCCAGCAGCTTACAGGTGGCCCCAGATACGCAGTATTTT
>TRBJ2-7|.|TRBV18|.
CASSLTEAYEQYF
TGTGCCAGCTCATTAACAGAGGCCTACGAGCAGTACTTC
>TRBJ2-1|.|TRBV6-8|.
CASSWDTLEQFF
TGTGCCAGCAGTTGGGACACTTTAGAGCAGTTCTTC
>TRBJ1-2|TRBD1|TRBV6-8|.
CASSFEGGQTYGYTF
TGTGCCAGCAGTTTCGAGGGGGGACAGACCTATGGCTACACCTTC
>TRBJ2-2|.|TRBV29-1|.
CSVEWDASWANTGELFF
TGCAGCGTTGAGTGGGACGCTTCATGGGCGAACACCGGGGAGCTGTTTTTT
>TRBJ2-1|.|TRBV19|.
CASSMGAKGYNEQFF
TGTGCCAGTAGTATGGGGGCAAAGGGCTACAATGAGCAGTTCTTC
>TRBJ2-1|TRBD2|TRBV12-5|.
CASITSGTYNEQFF
TGTGCCAGCATTACTAGCGGGACCTACAATGAGCAGTTCTTC
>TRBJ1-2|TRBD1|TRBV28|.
CASTATGAGYTF
TGTGCCAGCACCGCGACAGGGGCAGGCTACACCTTC
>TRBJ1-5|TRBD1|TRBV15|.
CATGAADREGQPQHF
TGTGCCACGGGGGCCGCGGACAGGGAAGGGCAGCCCCAGCATTTT
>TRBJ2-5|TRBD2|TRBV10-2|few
CATSREGLETQYF
TGCGCCACCTCGAGGGAGGGATTGGAGACCCAGTACTTC
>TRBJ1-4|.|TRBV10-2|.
CASSDGPPSGANEKLFF
TGCGCCAGCAGTGATGGGCCACCGTCCGGGGCTAATGAAAAACTGTTTTTT
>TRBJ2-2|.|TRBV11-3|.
CASSGKGEVVAGELFF
TGTGCCAGCAGCGGTAAGGGAGAGGTAGTCGCCGGGGAGCTGTTTTTT
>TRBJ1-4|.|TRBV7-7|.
CASSFKLRATNEKLFF
TGTGCCAGCAGCTTTAAATTAAGGGCAACTAATGAAAAACTGTTTTTT
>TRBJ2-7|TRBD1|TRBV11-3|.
CASSFTGGYTYEQYF
TGTGCCAGCAGCTTCACAGGGGGCTACACCTACGAGCAGTACTTC
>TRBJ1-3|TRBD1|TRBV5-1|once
CASSLGQGYGNTIYF
TGCGCCAGCAGCTTGGGACAGGGATATGGAAACACCATATATTTT
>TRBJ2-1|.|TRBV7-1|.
CASSLVGYGVYNEQFF
TGTGCCAGCAGCTTGGTTGGCTACGGGGTCTACAATGAGCAGTTCTTC
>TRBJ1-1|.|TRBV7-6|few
CASSLRTMDTEAFF
TGTGCCAGCAGCTTGAGGACTATGGACACTGAAGCTTTCTTT